The present T cell receptor (beta chain) was sequenced within a study of vaccination effects on CD4 cells after COVID-19. The wider study: Both early and late time points after vaccination provided samples from a few convalescent patients. Following the second dose by a median of 72 days, the post-vaccine samples were obtained. Study observations and caveats: The study had few convalescent patients and no early post-infection timepoints. The study found that post-vaccine spike-reactive clones in convalescents were mainly new vaccine-induced clones.

The CDR3 contains 16 residues. CDR1 and CDR2 from the germline V gene are KGHSH and LQKENI. V shed 2 bases and J shed 6 bases, with 17 bases lying between them. Prior to sequencing, the ViraFEST assay stimulated PBMC with viral peptide pools, which expanded the antigen-specific CD4+ T cells. Following 10 days of culture, CD4+ T cells were isolated. Confirmation by PCR established that the person had SARS-CoV-2 infection between March and December 2020. Vaccine administered to participants consisted of two doses of either BNT162b2 or mRNA-1273. This clone has only one observation. Its antigen is not identified. Here immunoSEQ multiplex PCR was the method, and the copy in TCRdb shows in-frame clones only, minus some. Of 15,000 to 20,000 clones detected, less than 85% appear once; the ten largest clones hold approximately 18%.

This receptor was identified in a human donor who had a prior SARS-CoV-2 infection. The chain joins TRBV18 to TRBJ2-1, with TRBD2 as a possible D gene (6 bases). The source was CD4+ T cells from PBMCs cultured with SARS-CoV-2 spike peptides, collected after COVID-19 vaccination. In nucleotides, the CDR3 is TGTGCCAGCTCACCAGGGACTGGAATGCCCTCCAATGAGCAGTTCTTC. It codes for CASSPGTGMPSNEQFF. Supplemented by reference TRBV18 and TRBJ2-1, the full variable domain reads NAGVMQNPRHLVRRRGQEARLRCSPMKGHSHVYWYRQLPEEGLKFMVYLQKENIIDESGMPKERFSAEFPKEGPSILRIQQVVRGDSAAYFCASSPGTGMPSNEQFFGPGTRLTVL.